A selection of T cell receptor beta chains follows, all from one sample in a study of Ad26.COV2.S vaccination and SARS-CoV-2 variants. TCRdb's copy holds only in-frame clones and misses some; the assay was immunoSEQ multiplex PCR. The table has about 390,000 clones, roughly 90% seen once. Sequencing was performed on peripheral blood, taken in a trial of Ad26.COV2.S vaccine versus placebo. Receptors originate from a person aged 18 to 65 who received the Ad26.COV2.S COVID-19 vaccine or a placebo. Each CDR3 is given with its conserved first and last residue. The D gene is left open where the match is weak. Some rows have no size entry. The others give once, few or many, or a class for an expanded clone.

CDR3 protein	CDR3 DNA	J gene	D gene	clone size	V gene
CASSLDPPATGVGNQPQHF	TGCGCCAGCAGCCTTGATCCGCCCGCGACAGGAGTCGGCAATCAGCCCCAGCATTTT	TRBJ1-5	-	-	TRBV4-3
CASSSTGLTEAFF	TGTGCCAGCAGCAGTACAGGGTTGACTGAAGCTTTCTTT	TRBJ1-1	-	-	TRBV6-5
CASSLDGTQYF	TGTGCCAGCAGCTTAGACGGTACGCAGTATTTT	TRBJ2-3	-	-	TRBV7-8
CAAFRGDTDTQYF	TGTGCCGCTTTCCGGGGGGACACAGATACGCAGTATTTT	TRBJ2-3	TRBD2	-	TRBV6-5
CAWNQNTGELFF	TGTGCCTGGAATCAGAACACCGGGGAGCTGTTTTTT	TRBJ2-2	-	-	TRBV30
CASSPLGSDEQYF	TGTGCCAGCAGCCCCCTGGGGTCGGACGAGCAGTACTTC	TRBJ2-7	-	-	TRBV11-3
CASSVDGAIQETQYF	TGTGCCAGCAGCGTGGATGGGGCAATCCAAGAGACCCAGTACTTC	TRBJ2-5	-	-	TRBV9
CASSHPGMNTEAFF	TGCGCCAGCAGCCACCCAGGGATGAACACTGAAGCTTTCTTT	TRBJ1-1	-	-	TRBV4-1
CASSQAASGGGETQYF	TGTGCCAGCAGCCAGGCGGCTAGCGGGGGAGGAGAGACCCAGTACTTC	TRBJ2-5	TRBD2	-	TRBV11-2
CASSLEVFQNEKLFF	TGTGCCAGCAGCTTAGAGGTTTTTCAGAATGAAAAACTGTTTTTT	TRBJ1-4	-	-	TRBV7-9
CASSLFRTATNEKLFF	TGTGCCAGCAGCTTATTTCGGACAGCAACTAATGAAAAACTGTTTTTT	TRBJ1-4	-	-	TRBV7-2
CASGTLGGNEQFF	TGCGCCAGCGGGACTCTGGGGGGCAATGAGCAGTTCTTC	TRBJ2-1	-	-	TRBV5-1
CASSTTGGHEQFF	TGTGCCAGCAGCACGACAGGGGGACATGAGCAGTTCTTC	TRBJ2-1	TRBD1	-	TRBV11-2
CASSFDTGTGFYEQYF	TGTGCCAGCAGCTTTGACACCGGGACAGGATTCTACGAGCAGTACTTC	TRBJ2-7	TRBD1	-	TRBV7-8
CASSVTATNEKLFF	TGTGCCAGCAGTGTCACCGCAACTAATGAAAAACTGTTTTTT	TRBJ1-4	-	-	TRBV2
CASSITGSNQPQHF	TGTGCCAGTAGTATCACAGGCTCCAATCAGCCCCAGCATTTT	TRBJ1-5	-	few	TRBV19
CASSQLPGDSGNTIYF	TGTGCCAGCAGCCAATTGCCAGGGGACTCTGGAAACACCATATATTTT	TRBJ1-3	-	-	TRBV3-1/TRBV3-2
CASSYLGGGGTEAFF	TGTGCCAGCAGCTACCTGGGGGGTGGAGGCACTGAAGCTTTCTTT	TRBJ1-1	-	-	TRBV27
CSGGQDTQYF	TGCAGTGGCGGTCAGGATACGCAGTATTTT	TRBJ2-3	-	-	TRBV20-1
CASSTGSSYNSPLHF	TGTGCCAGCAGCACAGGGAGCTCCTATAATTCACCCCTCCACTTT	TRBJ1-6	-	-	TRBV5-5
CASSLALNRQYF	TGTGCCAGCAGCTTAGCACTAAACAGGCAGTACTTC	TRBJ2-7	-	few	TRBV11-2
CASSSTNGRWDQPQHF	TGTGCCAGCAGTTCCACAAACGGACGGTGGGATCAGCCCCAGCATTTT	TRBJ1-5	-	-	TRBV6-2/TRBV6-3